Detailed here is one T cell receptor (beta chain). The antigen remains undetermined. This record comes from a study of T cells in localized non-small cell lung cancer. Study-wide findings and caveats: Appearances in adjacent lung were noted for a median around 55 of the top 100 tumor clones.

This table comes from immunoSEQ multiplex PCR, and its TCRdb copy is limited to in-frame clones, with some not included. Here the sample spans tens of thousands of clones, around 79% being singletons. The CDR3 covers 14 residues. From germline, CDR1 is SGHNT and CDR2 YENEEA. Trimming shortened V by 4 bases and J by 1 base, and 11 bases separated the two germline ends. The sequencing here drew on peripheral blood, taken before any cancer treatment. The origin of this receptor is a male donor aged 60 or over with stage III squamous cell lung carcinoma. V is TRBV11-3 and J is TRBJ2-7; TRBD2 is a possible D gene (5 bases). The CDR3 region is CASSWGSESYEQYF. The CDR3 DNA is TGTGCCAGCAGCTGGGGTAGCGAATCCTACGAGCAGTACTTC. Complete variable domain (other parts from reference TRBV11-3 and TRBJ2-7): EAGVVQSPRYKIIEKKQPVAFWCNPISGHNTLYWYLQNLGQGPELLIRYENEEAVDDSQLPKDRFSAERLKGVDSTLKIQPAELGDSAVYLCASSWGSESYEQYFGPGTRLTVT.